This section outlines one T cell receptor beta chain sequence together with its context. Its specificity is unknown. Libraries were prepared by immunoSEQ multiplex PCR; TCRdb keeps only in-frame clonotypes and omits some of them. The sample holds some 9,200 clones, 81% seen once. The data belong to a study of tumor-infiltrating lymphocytes in localized non-small cell lung cancer. About the study: From each patient, both tumor and uninvolved lung, non-adjacent to tumor, were sampled.

CDR1 and CDR2 (germline): SNHLY, FYNNEI. V was pared by 3 bases and J by 6 bases, with 10 bases between. The CDR3 totals 13 residues. Overall study findings and caveats: TCR sequencing covered a subset of patients with enough tissue. Higher tumor T cell infiltration than in uninvolved lung was supported by TCRbeta sequencing.

This TCR came from a human donor with non-small cell lung cancer. The chain employs TRBV2 and TRBJ2-3, with a possible D match to TRBD2 (6 bases). Sequenced: uninvolved lung tissue not adjacent to the tumor. CDR3 bases: TGTGCCAGCAGTGAGGAGGGGCGGGATACGCAGTATTTT. Residues: CASSEEGRDTQYF.